This TCR beta chain was found in a study of radiotherapy plus CTLA-4 blockade in lung cancer. Germline V lookup: CDR1 SNHLY, CDR2 FYNNEI. This CDR3 spans 17 amino acids. The junction had 10 bases not matched to a gene; V was cut back by 6 bases and J by 1 base. Data came from immunoSEQ multiplex PCR; TCRdb stores just in-frame clones and leaves some out. The sample contains some 46,000 clones, more than 75% of which appear only once. This clone was seen only a few times. This TCR was sampled from a human donor with non-small cell lung cancer who had stable disease on radiotherapy plus ipilimumab. The chain employs TRBV2 and TRBJ2-1, with TRBD2 identical over 9 bases. Source: peripheral blood, taken from a patient treated with radiotherapy plus ipilimumab. CDR3 nucleotide sequence: TGTGCCAGCAGGAAGCGGGGGGTGGGACTTTCCTACAATGAGCAGTTCTTC. Its protein product is CASRKRGVGLSYNEQFF. The whole variable domain, filled in from reference TRBV2 and TRBJ2-1, reads EPEVTQTPSHQVTQMGQEVILRCVPISNHLYFYWYRQILGQKVEFLVSFYNNEISEKSEIFDDQFSVERPDGSNFTLKIRSTKLEDSAMYFCASRKRGVGLSYNEQFFGPGTRLTVL.